This T cell receptor (beta chain) was documented in a study of beta chain features in type 1 diabetes. Study results and caveats: Patients' naive, central memory and regulatory TCRB repertoires appeared more alike than those of healthy donors.

Worth noting for this clone: Its antigen is as yet unknown.

Sequenced material consisted of expressed TCRB transcripts (all of the isolated RNA was reverse transcribed). TCRdb's table, derived via immunoSEQ multiplex PCR, lists solely in-frame clones and lacks some. The table has some 500,000 clones, roughly 11% seen once. Using CD45RO/CCR7/CD25/CD127/CD95/CD27, CD4+ naive, central memory, regulatory and stem cell-like memory cells were sorted. This TCR was recovered from a young woman in good health. Input material: naive CD4+ T cells from blood.

CDR3 bases: TGTGCCAGCAGTCAATTCCCCCCGGGGGAAGGTGGCTACACCTTC. It is translated as CASSQFPPGEGGYTF. This chain links TRBV7-2 with TRBJ1-2, with D perhaps TRBD1 (5 bases). CDR3 length equals 15 residues. The germline CDR1 and CDR2 sequences are SGHTA and FQGNSA. Trimming removed 6 bases from V and 7 bases from J, with 21 bases in between.